This T cell receptor beta chain was sequenced for a study of shared clonotypes between healthy human individuals. The overall study: Participating donors consisted of a couple of women and a few men aged 18 to 49.

Germline V gene lookup returns CDR1 MNHEY and CDR2 SVGAGI. The CDR3 covers 12 residues. Germline trimming cut 1 base from V and 8 bases from J; bases unmatched to any gene: 1. This table comes from immunoSEQ multiplex PCR, and its TCRdb copy is limited to in-frame clones, with some not included. The sample lists roughly 1,500,000 clones; 98% were seen once. The chain recombines TRBV6-5 with TRBJ1-1; 7 nucleotides agree with TRBD1. The receptor was isolated from a man in his thirties or forties in good health. The source material was naive CD4+ T cells sorted from blood. The sample's subset: CD45RA+ positively selected. The CDR3 coding sequence is TGTGCCAGCAGTTACTGGACAGGAGAAGCTTTCTTT. Its protein product is CASSYWTGEAFF.